Listed here are 2 T cell receptor beta chains from one sample, sequenced in a study of response to subunit inactivated influenza vaccine (dated by TCRdb to 2016 to 2019). Libraries were prepared through RT-PCR. These reads were obtained on an Illumina HiSeq 2500. TCRdb applied fastp at Q25 and MiXCR to the public reads, then kept only in-frame beta chains. Rows are unified per CDR3 protein, each entry keeping the most common DNA and genes. For this sample there are roughly 540,000 distinct CDR3 sequences; roughly 25% appear just once. 2.8% of the sample goes to the ten largest clones. In addition, the sample was reused for a study of T cells expressing NK-cell markers. The second publication reports: TCR beta cDNA libraries were made by 5'RACE template switching that added a universal primer site and unique molecular identifiers.

This sample comprised CD4+ T cells sorted from PBMCs, obtained roughly 12 days after vaccination. Receptors originate from a man in his fifties or sixties who received an inactivated influenza vaccine. Donor details come from another sample of the same person, matched by shared clones.

In this sample, this clonotype turned up a few times. V and J are TRBV12-3 or TRBV12-4 and TRBJ2-1; 9 bases agree with TRBD2. This CDR3 region has 14 residues. V shed 8 bases and J 8 bases; nucleotides not matched to a gene: 10. CDR3 DNA sequence: TGTGCCAGCGGGTGGCGGGGGGGCAGGGATGAGCAGTTCTTC. It yields the protein CASGWRGGRDEQFF.

This clonotype was observed a handful of times. The CDR3 loop reads CSVIGGGRGLGGANVLTF. CDR3 DNA: TGCAGCGTCATTGGAGGGGGCCGGGGGCTAGGTGGGGCCAACGTCCTGACTTTC. This chain connects TRBV29-1 to TRBJ2-6; D possibly corresponds to TRBD1 (7 bases). The V gene's germline CDR1 is SQVTM and CDR2 ANQGSEA. The CDR3 length is 18 residues. V was clipped by 6 bases and J by 3 bases, with 24 bases between them.